This passage covers 20 T cell receptor beta chains from one sample sequenced in a study of cytomegalovirus exposure and HLA in healthy donors. The PCR ran on 60 Vbeta and 13 Jbeta primers. The assay was immunoSEQ multiplex PCR, and TCRdb's table has in-frame clones only and misses some. In the table there are under 150,000 clones, around four fifths of which are singletons. The sequenced sample was PBMCs. The receptor source for this set is a boy between 10 and 17 years old in good health and CMV-seronegative.

The J gene is TRBJ1-3, the V gene TRBV7-9, with D perhaps TRBD1 (5 bases). Trimming left V 1 base short and J 4 bases short, with 5 bases between. CDR1 and CDR2 from the germline V gene are SEHNR and FQNEAQ (reference sequence). There are 13 residues in the CDR3. The CDR3 DNA reads as TGTGCCAGCAGCTTAGGGACAGGAAACACCATATATTTT. Its translation: CASSLGTGNTIYF.

The chain carries TRBV5-4 and TRBJ2-5, with 12 bases matching TRBD2. Germline CDR1 SGHNT, CDR2 YYREEE (reference sequence). This CDR3 spans 16 amino acids. V shed 2 bases and J 2 bases; nucleotides not matched to a gene: 4. CDR3 bases: TGTGCCAGCAGCTTAGGACTAGCGGGATTTCAAGAGACCCAGTACTTC. It specifies CASSLGLAGFQETQYF. Based on the CDR3 plus reference TRBV5-4 and TRBJ2-5, the full variable domain is ETGVTQSPTHLIKTRGQQVTLRCSSQSGHNTVSWYQQALGQGPQFIFQYYREEENGRGNFPPRFSGLQFPNYSSELNVNALELDDSALYLCASSLGLAGFQETQYFGPGTRLLVL.

V usage is TRBV5-4 and J usage is TRBJ2-7; 7 bases line up with TRBD2. V trimming: 3 bases; J trimming: 7 bases; junction bases outside the gene matches: 10. The CDR3 sequence is 14 residues long. Germline CDR1 reads SGHNT; CDR2 reads YYREEE (reference sequence). For the CDR3, the DNA is TGTGCCAGCAGCTCCTGGACTAGTATGAGGGAGCAGTACTTC. This codes for CASSSWTSMREQYF. The variable domain in full, with the rest retrieved from reference TRBV5-4 and TRBJ2-7, is ETGVTQSPTHLIKTRGQQVTLRCSSQSGHNTVSWYQQALGQGPQFIFQYYREEENGRGNFPPRFSGLQFPNYSSELNVNALELDDSALYLCASSSWTSMREQYFGPGTRLTVT.

The J gene is TRBJ2-5, the V gene TRBV11-2; D is possibly TRBD1 (5 bases). V was trimmed by 1 base and J by 4 bases, leaving 13 bases between them. The CDR3 sequence is 15 residues long. Germline-derived CDR1 and CDR2 are SGHAT and FQNNGV. CDR3 DNA sequence: TGTGCCAGCAGCTTAGGGACACCCAAGGGAGAGACCCAGTACTTC. It is translated as CASSLGTPKGETQYF.

The chain combines TRBV7-8 with TRBJ2-5, with 7 bases that match TRBD2. Germline V CDR1 and CDR2: SGHVS, FQNEAQ. The CDR3 covers 16 residues. J gave up 5 bases and V 1 base, and 10 bases lay outside the gene matches. Here the CDR3 reads CASSLEGGSGSETQYF. The CDR3 DNA reads as TGTGCCAGCAGCTTAGAAGGCGGGAGCGGGTCGGAGACCCAGTACTTC.

This clone was recorded only once. The chain joins TRBV6-5 to TRBJ1-4; tentative D call: TRBD1 (5 bases). This CDR3 region has 13 residues. CDR1 and CDR2 from the germline V gene are MNHEY and SVGAGI. Trimming removed 10 bases at V and 4 bases at J, with 13 bases between. This chain's CDR3 is CATARGLNEKLFF. The CDR3 DNA is TGTGCCACGGCCCGGGGACTTAATGAAAAACTGTTTTTT.

The chain combines TRBV2 with TRBJ1-1, with TRBD1 matching over 8 bases. The CDR3 covers 13 residues. The germline gives CDR1 SNHLY, CDR2 FYNNEI. The J segment lost 8 bases and the V segment lost 8 bases, leaving 10 bases of the junction unmatched. CDR3 region: CASEGTGGREAFF. CDR3 bases: TGTGCCAGCGAAGGGACAGGCGGGCGCGAAGCTTTCTTT.

The CDR3: CASSLLTGAFNEQFF. In DNA, the CDR3 is TGCGCCAGCAGCTTGTTAACAGGGGCCTTCAATGAGCAGTTCTTC. The gene calls are TRBV5-1 and TRBJ2-1; 7 positions agree with TRBD1. The junction had 7 bases not matched to a gene; V was cut back by 1 base and J by 6 bases. This CDR3 is 15 amino acids long. The germline V gene encodes CDR1 SGHRS and CDR2 YFSETQ.

The genes are TRBV4-3 and TRBJ2-2; 8 bases align to TRBD2. The CDR3 loop spans 19 amino acids. J gave up 2 bases and V 0 bases, and 11 bases lay outside the gene matches. Germline assignment: CDR1 LGHNA and CDR2 YSLEER. The CDR3 region has the DNA TGCGCCAGCAGCCAAGAGCCTTTGGTAGCGGGGTTCAACACCGGGGAGCTGTTTTTT. Its protein is CASSQEPLVAGFNTGELFF.

This chain connects TRBV4-1 to TRBJ1-1; 8 bases fit TRBD1. This CDR3 spans 14 amino acids. CDR1 and CDR2 from the germline V gene are MGHRA and YSYEKL. V lost 4 bases and J lost 10; bases outside the gene matches: 11. CDR3 region: CASSPPGQALGAFF. The CDR3 nucleotides read TGCGCCAGCAGCCCCCCGGGACAGGCTCTCGGAGCTTTCTTT.

The rearrangement joins TRBV6-5 to TRBJ1-2, with D maybe TRBD1 (6 bases). V was shortened by 6 bases and J by 3 bases, with 17 bases between the two germline ends. Per germline, CDR1 MNHEY and CDR2 SVGAGI. This CDR3 region has 15 residues. CDR3 residues: CASSRFPTGDYGYTF. For the CDR3, the DNA is TGTGCCAGCAGCCGATTCCCGACAGGTGACTATGGCTACACCTTC.

The chain links TRBV4-3 to TRBJ2-7, with 10 bases matching TRBD1. Per the germline V gene, CDR1 is LGHNA and CDR2 is YSLEER. The CDR3 is made up of 17 amino acids. Trimming removed 1 base from V and 6 bases from J; junction bases left unmatched: 12. This CDR3 is CASSQVITGTGEAEQYF. CDR3 DNA sequence: TGCGCCAGCAGCCAAGTAATAACCGGGACAGGGGAGGCCGAGCAGTACTTC.

The chain employs TRBV30 and TRBJ2-6; 9 bases line up with TRBD1. The CDR3 sequence is 15 residues long. Germline V gene lookup returns CDR1 GTSNPN and CDR2 SVGIG (reference sequence). J gave up 1 base and V 4 bases, and 2 bases lay outside the gene matches. CDR3 sequence (DNA): TGTGCCTGGATTGGGACAGGGTCTGGGGCCAACGTCCTGACTTTC. Its protein is CAWIGTGSGANVLTF.

This clone appeared once. The chain has TRBV21-1 and TRBJ2-7; the table's D gene call, TRBD1, was not cross checked with the DNA. TRBV21-1 is listed as a pseudogene. The CDR3 extends over 15 amino acids. The chain's CDR3 is CASNLDRARVYEQYF. The CDR3 nucleotides are TGTGCCAGCAACCTGGACAGGGCAAGGGTCTACGAGCAGTACTTC.

The chain carries TRBV11-2 and TRBJ2-7; TRBD1 is a possible D gene (6 bases). CDR3 size: 12 residues. Per germline, CDR1 SGHAT and CDR2 FQNNGV. V dropped 2 bases and J dropped 6 bases, with 8 bases sitting between them. The CDR3 coding sequence is TGTGCCAGCAGCTTAAACAGGGTCGAGCAGTACTTC. Its translation is CASSLNRVEQYF.

The chain combines TRBV12-5 with TRBJ2-7, with D maybe TRBD2 (6 bases). The CDR3 runs 14 residues. Germline V gene sequence: CDR1 LGHNT, CDR2 FRNRAP. The ends were cut back, 3 bases at V and 2 bases at J, with 11 bases in the middle. The CDR3 DNA is TGTGCTAGTGGTTTCGGAGGGACCACCTACGAGCAGTACTTC. Protein: CASGFGGTTYEQYF. Variable domain in full (rest from reference TRBV12-5 and TRBJ2-7): DARVTQTPRHKVTEMGQEVTMRCQPILGHNTVFWYRQTMMQGLELLAYFRNRAPLDDSGMPKDRFSAEMPDATLATLKIQPSEPRDSAVYFCASGFGGTTYEQYFGPGTRLTVT.

The genes are TRBV30 and TRBJ2-3, with 8 bases fitting TRBD2. V was pared by 2 bases and J by 1 base, with 14 bases of the junction left unmatched. Germline values: CDR1 GTSNPN, CDR2 SVGIG (reference sequence). This CDR3 is 18 amino acids long. CDR3 DNA: TGTGCCTGGAGTCCCGCCGGACTAGCAAATTACGGCACAGATACGCAGTATTTT. It specifies CAWSPAGLANYGTDTQYF.

This sequence joins TRBV30 and TRBJ1-1, with 8 bases aligning to TRBD1. V trimming: 0 bases; J trimming: 8 bases; junction bases outside the gene matches: 8. The CDR3 contains 14 residues. Germline V gene sequence: CDR1 GTSNPN, CDR2 SVGIG (reference sequence). Here the CDR3 DNA reads TGTGCCTGGAGTGTATATGGACAGGGAGTCGAAGCTTTCTTT. Its translation: CAWSVYGQGVEAFF.

This chain connects TRBV7-9 to TRBJ1-1; no clear D. From germline, CDR1 is SEHNR and CDR2 FQNEAQ (reference sequence). V lost 3 bases and J lost 0, with 5 bases in between. The CDR3 has 13 amino acids. The CDR3 protein is CASSFGMNTEAFF. CDR3 DNA: TGTGCCAGCAGCTTCGGGATGAACACTGAAGCTTTCTTT.

This clone showed up just a few times. The chain couples TRBV29-1 to TRBJ2-5; TRBD1 matches 12 bases. Judging by the DNA end, TRBJ2-7 fits better; the J call may be wrong. Germline lookup yields CDR1 SQVTM and CDR2 ANQGSEA. The CDR3 is made up of 14 amino acids. The CDR3, as DNA: TGCAGCGTTTTTGCGGGACAGGGGGCTTACGAGCAGTACTTC. Translating it yields CSVFAGQGAYEQYF.